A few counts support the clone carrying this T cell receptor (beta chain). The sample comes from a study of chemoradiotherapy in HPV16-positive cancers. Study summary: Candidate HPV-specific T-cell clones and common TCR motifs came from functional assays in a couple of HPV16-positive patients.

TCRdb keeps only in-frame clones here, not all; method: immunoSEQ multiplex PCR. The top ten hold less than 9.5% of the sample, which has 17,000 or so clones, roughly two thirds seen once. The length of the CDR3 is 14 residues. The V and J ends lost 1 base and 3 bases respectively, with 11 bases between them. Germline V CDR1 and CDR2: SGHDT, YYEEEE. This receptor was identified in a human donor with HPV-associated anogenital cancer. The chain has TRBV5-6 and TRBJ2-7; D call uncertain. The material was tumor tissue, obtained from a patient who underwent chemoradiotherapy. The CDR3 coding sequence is TGTGCCAGCAGCTTGTCGTTTAGCCTCTACGAGCAGTACTTC. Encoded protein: CASSLSFSLYEQYF. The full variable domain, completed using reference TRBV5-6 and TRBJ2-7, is DAGVTQSPTHLIKTRGQQVTLRCSPKSGHDTVSWYQQALGQGPQFIFQYYEEEERQRGNFPDRFSGHQFPNYSSELNVNALLLGDSALYLCASSLSFSLYEQYFGPGTRLTVT.